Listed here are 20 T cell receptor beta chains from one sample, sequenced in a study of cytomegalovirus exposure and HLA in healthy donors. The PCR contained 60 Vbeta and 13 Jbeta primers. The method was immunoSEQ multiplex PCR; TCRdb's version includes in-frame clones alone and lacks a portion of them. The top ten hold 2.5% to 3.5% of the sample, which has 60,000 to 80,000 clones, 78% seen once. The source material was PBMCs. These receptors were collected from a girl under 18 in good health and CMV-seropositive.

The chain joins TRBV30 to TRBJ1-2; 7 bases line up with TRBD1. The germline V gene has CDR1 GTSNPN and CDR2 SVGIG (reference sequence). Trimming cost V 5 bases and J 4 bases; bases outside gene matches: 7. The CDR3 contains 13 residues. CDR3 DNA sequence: TGTGCCTGGCGTCCTACAGGGGCCTATGGCTACACCTTC. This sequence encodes CAWRPTGAYGYTF.

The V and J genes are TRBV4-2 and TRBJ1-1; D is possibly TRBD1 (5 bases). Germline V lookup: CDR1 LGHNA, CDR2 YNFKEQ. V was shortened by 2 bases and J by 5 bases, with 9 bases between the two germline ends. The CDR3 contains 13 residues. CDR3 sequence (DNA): TGTGCCAGCAGCCAACCTAGGGGAACTGAAGCTTTCTTT. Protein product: CASSQPRGTEAFF.

In DNA, the CDR3 is TGTGCTAGTGGCAGTACAGGGTACACTGAAGCTTTCTTT. Translating gives CASGSTGYTEAFF. The gene calls are TRBV12-5 and TRBJ1-1; perhaps TRBD1 as D (6 bases). The germline V and J ends were trimmed by 6 bases and 3 bases, with 11 bases remaining between them. The CDR3 is 13 residues long. Per germline, CDR1 LGHNT and CDR2 FRNRAP.

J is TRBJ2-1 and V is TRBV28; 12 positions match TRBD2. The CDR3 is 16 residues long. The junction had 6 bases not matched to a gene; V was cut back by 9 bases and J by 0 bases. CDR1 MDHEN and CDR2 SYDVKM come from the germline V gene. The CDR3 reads CASRTSGTSSYNEQFF. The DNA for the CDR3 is TGTGCCAGTAGGACTAGCGGGACAAGCTCCTACAATGAGCAGTTCTTC.

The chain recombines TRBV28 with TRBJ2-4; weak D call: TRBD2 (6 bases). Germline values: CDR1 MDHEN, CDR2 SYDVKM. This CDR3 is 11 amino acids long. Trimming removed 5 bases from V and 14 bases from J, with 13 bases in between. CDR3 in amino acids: CASSNWSGEYF. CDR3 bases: TGTGCCAGCAGTAATTGGTCGGGGGAGTACTTC.

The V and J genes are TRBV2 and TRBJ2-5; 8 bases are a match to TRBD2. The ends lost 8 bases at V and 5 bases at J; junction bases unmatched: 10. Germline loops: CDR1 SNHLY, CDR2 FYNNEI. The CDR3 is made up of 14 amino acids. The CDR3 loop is CASLLNSGAETQYF. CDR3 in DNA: TGTGCCAGCCTACTTAATAGCGGGGCGGAGACCCAGTACTTC.

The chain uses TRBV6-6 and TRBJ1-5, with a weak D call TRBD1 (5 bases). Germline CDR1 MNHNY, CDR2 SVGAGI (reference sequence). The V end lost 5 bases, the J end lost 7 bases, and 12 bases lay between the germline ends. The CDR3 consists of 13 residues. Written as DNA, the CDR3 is TGTGCCAGCAGTGTCCCCCAGGGCCAGCCCCAGCATTTT. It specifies CASSVPQGQPQHF.

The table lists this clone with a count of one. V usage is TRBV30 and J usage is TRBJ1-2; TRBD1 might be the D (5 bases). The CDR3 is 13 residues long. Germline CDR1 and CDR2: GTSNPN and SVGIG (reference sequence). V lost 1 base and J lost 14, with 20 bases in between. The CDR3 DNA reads TGTGCCTGGAGTGCGACAGCCCAGGGTCCGGGTACCTTC. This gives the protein CAWSATAQGPGTF.

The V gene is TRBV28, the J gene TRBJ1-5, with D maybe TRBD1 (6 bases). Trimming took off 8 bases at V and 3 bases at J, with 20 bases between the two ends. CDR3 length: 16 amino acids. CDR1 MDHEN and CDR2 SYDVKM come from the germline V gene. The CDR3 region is CASQPSFEGVNQPQHF. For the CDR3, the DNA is TGTGCCAGCCAGCCCTCCTTTGAGGGGGTCAATCAGCCCCAGCATTTT.

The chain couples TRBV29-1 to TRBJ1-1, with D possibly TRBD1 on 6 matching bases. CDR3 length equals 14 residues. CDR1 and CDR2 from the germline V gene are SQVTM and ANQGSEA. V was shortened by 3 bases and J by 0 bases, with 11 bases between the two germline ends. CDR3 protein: CSVEVTGVNTEAFF. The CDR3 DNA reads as TGCAGCGTTGAGGTGACAGGTGTGAACACTGAAGCTTTCTTT.

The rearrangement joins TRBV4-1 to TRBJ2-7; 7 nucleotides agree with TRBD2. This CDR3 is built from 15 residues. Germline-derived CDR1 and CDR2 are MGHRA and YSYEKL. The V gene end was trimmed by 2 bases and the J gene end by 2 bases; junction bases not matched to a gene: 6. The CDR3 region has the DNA TGCGCCAGCAGCCAAAGCGGGGTACGAACCTACGAGCAGTACTTC. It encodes CASSQSGVRTYEQYF.

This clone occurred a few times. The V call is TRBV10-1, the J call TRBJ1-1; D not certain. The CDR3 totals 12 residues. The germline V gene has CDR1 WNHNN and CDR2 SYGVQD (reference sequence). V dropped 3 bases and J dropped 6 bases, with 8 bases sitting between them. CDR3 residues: CASSERGAEAFF. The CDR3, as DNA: TGCGCCAGCAGTGAAAGAGGCGCTGAAGCTTTCTTT.

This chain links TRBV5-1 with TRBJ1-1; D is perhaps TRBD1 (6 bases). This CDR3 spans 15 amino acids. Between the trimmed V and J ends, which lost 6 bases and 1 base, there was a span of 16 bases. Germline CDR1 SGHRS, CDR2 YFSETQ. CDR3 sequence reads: CASTFFTGSNTEAFF. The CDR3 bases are TGCGCCAGCACGTTTTTTACAGGGTCGAACACTGAAGCTTTCTTT.

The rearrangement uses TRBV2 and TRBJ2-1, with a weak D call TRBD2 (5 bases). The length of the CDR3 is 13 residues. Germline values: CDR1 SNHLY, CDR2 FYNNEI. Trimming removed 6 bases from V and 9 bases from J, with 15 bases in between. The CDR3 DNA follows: TGTGCCAGCAGCATACTAGAGACAACTGAGCAGTTCTTC. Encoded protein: CASSILETTEQFF.

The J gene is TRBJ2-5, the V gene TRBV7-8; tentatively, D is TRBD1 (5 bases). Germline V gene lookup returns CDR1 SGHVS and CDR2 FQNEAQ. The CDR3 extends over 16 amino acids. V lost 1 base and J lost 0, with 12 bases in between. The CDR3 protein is CASSLGPVTDQETQYF. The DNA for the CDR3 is TGTGCCAGCAGCTTAGGGCCAGTGACAGACCAAGAGACCCAGTACTTC.

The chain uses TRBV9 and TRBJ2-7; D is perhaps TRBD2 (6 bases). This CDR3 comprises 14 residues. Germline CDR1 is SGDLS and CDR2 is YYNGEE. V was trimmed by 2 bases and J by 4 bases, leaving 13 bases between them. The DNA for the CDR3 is TGTGCCAGCAGCGTGAGGGACGGAGGGTACGAGCAGTACTTC. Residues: CASSVRDGGYEQYF.

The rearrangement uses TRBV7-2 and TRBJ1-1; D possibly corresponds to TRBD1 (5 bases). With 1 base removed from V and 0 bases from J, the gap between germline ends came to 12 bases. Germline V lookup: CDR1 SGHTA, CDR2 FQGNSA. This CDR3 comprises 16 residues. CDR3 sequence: CASSLGRRGLNTEAFF. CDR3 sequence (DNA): TGTGCCAGCAGCTTAGGGCGTAGGGGATTGAACACTGAAGCTTTCTTT.

Here the CDR3 DNA reads TGTGCCAGCGACAGGGGGCTGAGCAATCAGCCCCAGCATTTT. Translated: CASDRGLSNQPQHF. The gene calls are TRBV19 and TRBJ1-5; 10 nucleotides match TRBD1. CDR1 LNHDA and CDR2 SQIVND come from the germline V gene (reference sequence). The CDR3 sequence is 14 residues long. With 9 bases clipped from V and 1 base from J, the junction kept 3 bases outside the gene matches.

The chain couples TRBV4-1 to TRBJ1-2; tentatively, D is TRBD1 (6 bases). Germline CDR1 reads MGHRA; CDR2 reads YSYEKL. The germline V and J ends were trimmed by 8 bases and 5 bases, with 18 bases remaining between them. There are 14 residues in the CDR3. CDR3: CASGSGGAVYGYTF. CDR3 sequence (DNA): TGCGCCAGCGGTTCTGGGGGGGCGGTTTATGGCTACACCTTC.

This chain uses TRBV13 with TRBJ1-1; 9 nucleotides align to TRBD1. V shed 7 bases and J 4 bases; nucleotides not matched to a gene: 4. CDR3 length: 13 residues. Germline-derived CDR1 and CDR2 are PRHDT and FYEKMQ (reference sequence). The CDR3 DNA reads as TGTGCCAGCATACAGGGGGCAAGCACTGAAGCTTTCTTT. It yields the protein CASIQGASTEAFF.